This passage covers 31 T cell receptor beta chains from one sample sequenced in a study of blood T cell repertoires in COVID-19. TCRdb's copy holds only in-frame clones and misses some; the assay was immunoSEQ multiplex PCR. The sample lists some 120,000 clones; 80% to 90% were seen once. Material for sequencing was peripheral blood. Receptors originate from a woman aged 55-70 years with acute or convalescent COVID-19.

The table lists this clone with a count of one. This chain joins TRBV6-5 and TRBJ1-6, with D perhaps matching TRBD1 (6 bases). Germline values: CDR1 MNHEY, CDR2 SVGAGI. With 5 bases removed from V and 7 bases from J, the gap between germline ends came to 12 bases. The CDR3 runs 14 residues. CDR3 loop: CASSPRGPNSPLHF. In DNA, the CDR3 is TGTGCCAGCAGTCCCAGGGGTCCCAATTCACCCCTCCACTTT.

The chain has TRBV24-1 and TRBJ1-2; no firm D call. This CDR3 region has 15 residues. Deletions cut 3 bases from V and 3 bases from J, with 13 bases between. Germline V gene lookup returns CDR1 KGHDR and CDR2 SFDVKD. In DNA form, the CDR3 reads TGTGCCACCAGTGATATTTCGGGAGTAGACTATGGCTACACCTTC. Its translation is CATSDISGVDYGYTF.

The J gene is TRBJ1-2, the V gene TRBV3-1 (or the pseudogene TRBV3-2), with a possible D match to TRBD1 (6 bases). The CDR3 consists of 13 residues. CDR1 is LGHDT, CDR2 YNNKEL, per germline (reference sequence). Trimming took 4 bases from V and 8 from J, leaving 14 bases between them. CDR3 region: CASSRDKTRGYTF. DNA of the CDR3: TGTGCCAGCAGCCGGGACAAAACGCGGGGCTACACCTTC.

The rearrangement links TRBV28 to TRBJ2-1; TRBD1 matches 9 bases. The CDR3 runs 14 residues. Unmatched junction bases numbered 11, after V lost 2 bases and J lost 15 bases. Looked up from germline, CDR1 is MDHEN and CDR2 is SYDVKM. This CDR3 is CASSLPLRGQGRFF. The CDR3 DNA reads TGTGCCAGCAGTTTACCACTCAGGGGACAGGGAAGGTTCTTC.

The V gene is TRBV12-3 or TRBV12-4, the J gene TRBJ2-1, with D perhaps TRBD2 (5 bases). V was trimmed by 7 bases and J by 9 bases, leaving 10 bases between them. The CDR3 runs 11 residues. The DNA for the CDR3 is TGTGCCAGCACCAAAGGAGGTGAGCAGTTCTTC. Protein product: CASTKGGEQFF.

This clone was picked up one time. The CDR3 protein is CASSPGQGFTGELFF. CDR3 DNA: TGTGCCAGCTCACCGGGCCAGGGATTCACCGGGGAGCTGTTTTTT. J is TRBJ2-2 and V is TRBV18, with D tentatively TRBD1 (5 bases). The CDR3 is 15 amino acids. Germline lookup yields CDR1 KGHSH and CDR2 LQKENI. V was shortened by 3 bases and J by 4 bases, with 12 bases between the two germline ends.

This clone was recorded once. The chain couples TRBV5-4 to TRBJ2-1, with 7 bases aligning to TRBD2. This CDR3 has 17 residues. Germline values: CDR1 SGHNT, CDR2 YYREEE (reference sequence). After removal of 4 bases from V and 0 bases from J, the junction contained 10 bases not matched to a gene. The CDR3 reads CASSRSSGGSSYNEQFF. CDR3 sequence (DNA): TGTGCCAGCAGCCGCTCCTCTGGCGGGAGCTCCTACAATGAGCAGTTCTTC.

This chain links TRBV5-4 with TRBJ1-4; 9 bases agree with TRBD1. The CDR3 totals 15 residues. Germline V gives CDR1 SGHNT, CDR2 YYREEE (reference sequence). V was clipped by 4 bases and J by 4 bases; unmatched bases: 5. The CDR3 region has the DNA TGTGCCAGCAGCAAAGGACAGGGGATTAATGAAAAACTGTTTTTT. It specifies CASSKGQGINEKLFF.

V is TRBV11-3 and J is TRBJ1-4; D unresolved. V shed 5 bases and J shed 11 bases, with 15 bases lying between them. CDR1 is SGHNT, CDR2 YENEEA, per germline. This CDR3 is built from 13 residues. DNA for the CDR3: TGTGCCAGCAGCACCACTACTCAGAAGAAACTGTTTTTT. Its translation: CASSTTTQKKLFF. Together with reference TRBV11-3 and TRBJ1-4, the CDR3 gives the full variable domain: EAGVVQSPRYKIIEKKQPVAFWCNPISGHNTLYWYLQNLGQGPELLIRYENEEAVDDSQLPKDRFSAERLKGVDSTLKIQPAELGDSAVYLCASSTTTQKKLFFGSGTQLSVL.

This rearrangement joins TRBV5-1 to TRBJ1-4; 9 nucleotides match TRBD1. Unmatched junction bases numbered 8, after V lost 3 bases and J lost 8 bases. CDR1 is SGHRS, CDR2 YFSETQ, per germline. The CDR3 sequence is 15 residues long. CDR3 in amino acids: CASSSNRGLGEKLFF. CDR3 DNA: TGCGCCAGCAGCTCAAACAGGGGGCTTGGCGAAAAACTGTTTTTT.

This chain joins TRBV5-4 and TRBJ2-4; a weak D match, TRBD2 (6 bases). V lost 0 bases, J lost 0 bases, and 10 bases lay in between. The CDR3 consists of 16 residues. CDR1 and CDR2 (germline): SGHNT, YYREEE (reference sequence). CDR3: CASSLGGGLAKNIQYF. Here the CDR3 DNA reads TGTGCCAGCAGCTTGGGTGGGGGACTAGCCAAAAACATTCAGTACTTC.

The V and J genes are TRBV10-3 and TRBJ2-7; 10 bases fit TRBD1. The trim removed 9 bases at V and 5 bases at J, leaving 10 bases unmatched. This CDR3 has 14 amino acids. CDR1 ENHRY and CDR2 SYGVKD come from the germline V gene. The CDR3 nucleotides read TGTGCCATAAGACAGGGGGCGAATATCCACGAGCAGTACTTC. It translates to CAIRQGANIHEQYF.

This sequence joins TRBV6-5 and TRBJ1-1; the D gene is possibly TRBD1 (5 bases). Trimming took 6 bases from V and 5 from J, leaving 19 bases between them. The V gene's germline CDR1 is MNHEY and CDR2 SVGAGI. The CDR3 has 15 amino acids. The CDR3 region is CASSLPPWGATEAFF. The CDR3 DNA reads TGTGCCAGCAGCCTTCCCCCCTGGGGCGCGACTGAAGCTTTCTTT.

This clone was counted once. This chain joins TRBV9 and TRBJ1-2, with TRBD1 as a possible D gene (6 bases). V lost 4 bases to trimming and J lost 8 bases, with 18 bases between them. Per the germline V gene, CDR1 is SGDLS and CDR2 is YYNGEE. CDR3 length: 14 residues. The CDR3 DNA reads TGTGCCAGCAGCCCTGGAGCCAGGGGTGCGGGCTACACCTTC. Protein sequence: CASSPGARGAGYTF.

In this sample, this clone turned up a few times. The chain carries TRBV7-9 and TRBJ1-1, with D possibly TRBD1 on 5 matching bases. Germline lookup yields CDR1 SEHNR and CDR2 FQNEAQ (reference sequence). The germline V and J ends were trimmed by 5 bases and 3 bases, with 19 bases remaining between them. The CDR3 loop spans 16 amino acids. CDR3 region: CASSHRVGASDTEAFF. In nucleotides, the CDR3 is TGTGCCAGCAGCCACCGGGTTGGGGCGTCGGACACTGAAGCTTTCTTT.

The chain couples TRBV7-3 to TRBJ1-5, with 8 bases aligning to TRBD1. Losses at the gene ends were 4 bases for V and 0 bases for J; bases not matched to a gene: 17. Germline CDR1 is SGHTA and CDR2 is FQGTGA. The CDR3 is made up of 20 amino acids. In DNA form, the CDR3 reads TGTGCCAGCAGCTCTAAAGTGGGACAGGCCTCCGGGTATAGCAATCAGCCCCAGCATTTT. Protein sequence: CASSSKVGQASGYSNQPQHF.

The chain links TRBV6-5 to TRBJ1-1, with TRBD1 matching 10 bases. There are 14 residues in the CDR3. Trimming cost V 9 bases and J 3 bases; bases outside gene matches: 7. The germline V gene encodes CDR1 MNHEY and CDR2 SVGAGI. CDR3 in amino acids: CASSTGGPYTEAFF. CDR3 sequence (DNA): TGTGCCAGTTCGACAGGGGGCCCGTACACTGAAGCTTTCTTT.

The rearrangement uses TRBV6-2 or TRBV6-3 and TRBJ1-1, with D unresolved. The CDR3 contains 14 residues. V gave up 2 bases and J gave up 0 bases, with 7 bases separating them. Germline lookup yields CDR1 MNHEY and CDR2 SVGEGT. CDR3 sequence (DNA): TGTGCCAGCAGTTACCTTCAGTTGAACACTGAAGCTTTCTTT. Its translation: CASSYLQLNTEAFF.

The chain employs TRBV9 and TRBJ2-5, with TRBD2 as a possible D gene (6 bases). Germline V gene lookup returns CDR1 SGDLS and CDR2 YYNGEE. The CDR3 covers 16 residues. V gave up 0 bases and J gave up 3 bases, with 15 bases separating them. The CDR3 DNA reads TGTGCCAGCAGCGTAGGTGGAGGGCCCCCCGAAGAGACCCAGTACTTC. Amino acid sequence: CASSVGGGPPEETQYF.

The rearrangement joins TRBV11-3 to TRBJ2-3, with 7 nucleotides matching TRBD2. With 5 bases clipped from V and 4 bases from J, the junction kept 9 bases outside the gene matches. Per germline, CDR1 SGHNT and CDR2 YENEEA. The CDR3 has 15 residues. The CDR3 region has the DNA TGTGCCAGCAGCCCCAGCGGGAATGGGGCAGATACGCAGTATTTT. Encoded protein: CASSPSGNGADTQYF.

The chain is built from TRBV7-9 and TRBJ1-1, with D tentatively TRBD1 (6 bases). Looked up from germline, CDR1 is SEHNR and CDR2 is FQNEAQ (reference sequence). This CDR3 contains 13 residues. V was pared by 5 bases and J by 11 bases, with 18 bases between. The CDR3 DNA reads as TGTGCCAGCAGCACCACGGCGGGGGGGCGGGCTTTCTTT. This encodes CASSTTAGGRAFF.

The gene calls are TRBV18 and TRBJ1-2; D remains ambiguous. The germline gives CDR1 KGHSH, CDR2 LQKENI. V lost 3 bases, J lost 2 bases, and 7 bases lay in between. This CDR3 spans 13 amino acids. CDR3 loop: CASSPPENYGYTF. For the CDR3, the DNA is TGTGCCAGCTCACCCCCCGAGAACTATGGCTACACCTTC.

The chain employs TRBV28 and TRBJ2-4; D is possibly TRBD1 (6 bases). In germline, CDR1 is MDHEN, CDR2 SYDVKM. The CDR3 sequence is 12 residues long. V lost 6 bases, J lost 6 bases, and 9 bases lay in between. The CDR3 is CASSTGLNIQYF. CDR3 DNA sequence: TGTGCCAGCAGCACAGGGTTAAACATTCAGTACTTC.

Concerning this clone itself: Other DNA variants within this sample encode the same CDR3. The chain uses TRBV5-1 and TRBJ2-3; D is possibly TRBD2 (6 bases). The CDR3 consists of 15 residues. Germline CDR1 and CDR2: SGHRS and YFSETQ. Trimming left V 0 bases short and J 0 bases short, with 8 bases between. In nucleotides, the CDR3 is TGCGCCAGCAGCTTGGGGAGCGGGAGCACAGATACGCAGTATTTT. It codes for CASSLGSGSTDTQYF.

The chain joins TRBV5-4 to TRBJ1-4, with a tentative D call TRBD1 (6 bases). The CDR3 loop spans 14 amino acids. The germline V gene has CDR1 SGHNT and CDR2 YYREEE (reference sequence). V was cut by 4 bases and J by 7 bases, with 14 bases left in between. The CDR3 spells CASSATGMGEKLFF. The DNA of the CDR3 is TGTGCCAGCAGCGCAACAGGGATGGGTGAAAAACTGTTTTTT.

The chain carries TRBV7-2 and TRBJ1-1, with TRBD1 matching over 9 bases. Germline-derived CDR1 and CDR2 are SGHTA and FQGNSA. The ends lost 5 bases at V and 4 bases at J; junction bases unmatched: 11. This CDR3 has 16 amino acids. For the CDR3, the DNA is TGTGCCAGCAGCCCGAACAGGGGGCTTGGGGGCACTGAAGCTTTCTTT. It yields the protein CASSPNRGLGGTEAFF.

This clone was detected once. The chain recombines TRBV5-1 with TRBJ2-2; no reliable D call. The CDR3 has 14 amino acids. Germline CDR1 is SGHRS and CDR2 is YFSETQ. V was pared by 6 bases and J by 2 bases, with 11 bases between. The CDR3 DNA reads TGCGCCAGCACTGGTCTCCTAAACACCGGGGAGCTGTTTTTT. Translated, it gives CASTGLLNTGELFF.

The gene calls are TRBV7-9 and TRBJ1-6, with 10 nucleotides matching TRBD1. The CDR3 is 17 amino acids. CDR1 is SEHNR, CDR2 FQNEAQ, per germline (reference sequence). The V and J ends lost 5 bases and 11 bases, in that order; junction bases with no gene match: 15. CDR3 loop: CASSLGQGVDLHPPLHF. CDR3 coding DNA: TGTGCCAGCAGCCTCGGACAGGGGGTAGATCTCCATCCACCCCTCCACTTT.

This rearrangement joins TRBV19 to TRBJ2-3, with TRBD1 as a possible D gene (5 bases). The CDR3 is 13 residues long. Trimming removed 7 bases at V and 3 bases at J, with 11 bases between. Per the germline V gene, CDR1 is LNHDA and CDR2 is SQIVND (reference sequence). CDR3 region: CASNPGQTDTQYF. As DNA, the CDR3 is TGTGCCAGTAACCCCGGACAAACAGATACGCAGTATTTT.

This chain links TRBV6-1 with TRBJ1-1; D possibly corresponds to TRBD1 (5 bases). The CDR3 extends over 13 amino acids. V was trimmed by 8 bases and J by 0 bases, leaving 10 bases between them. The germline V gene has CDR1 MNHNS and CDR2 SASEGT. The CDR3 region is CASPKGVNTEAFF. The CDR3 DNA reads TGTGCCAGCCCTAAAGGGGTGAACACTGAAGCTTTCTTT.

The chain is built from TRBV2 and TRBJ2-5; a weak D match, TRBD2 (5 bases). Deletions cut 6 bases from V and 1 base from J, with 6 bases between. Germline values: CDR1 SNHLY, CDR2 FYNNEI. The CDR3 is 12 residues long. As DNA, the CDR3 is TGTGCCAGCAGAGGGAGCCAAGAGACCCAGTACTTC. Its translation is CASRGSQETQYF.